This T cell receptor (beta chain) was sequenced in a study of siplizumab effects on memory and regulatory T cells. There are 13 residues in the CDR3. V lost 4 bases and J lost 7; bases outside the gene matches: 4. Germline V lookup: CDR1 WNHNN, CDR2 SYGVQD (reference sequence). The study's findings and limits: Major contributors to the alloresponse seemed to be naive T cells, which also appeared more diverse than memory cells. Siplizumab significantly brought down the alloreactive sequences that trace back to unstimulated CD4+ memory cells.

TCRdb's table, derived via immunoSEQ multiplex PCR, lists solely in-frame clones and lacks some. The sample has under 100,000 clones, roughly 94% seen once. Regarding this clone: What it recognizes is unknown.

The sequencing input was non-Treg CD4+ T cells sorted from blood. V and J are TRBV10-1 and TRBJ2-4, with 7 bases aligning to TRBD1. The receptor was derived from a human donor in good health. CDR3 bases: TGCGCCAGCAGTGGGAGACAGGGTAACATTCAGTACTTC. Protein product: CASSGRQGNIQYF.